The next 5 T cell receptor beta chains were all read from a single sample in a study of T cells in Graves' hyperthyroidism and ophthalmopathy (dated by TCRdb to the late 2010s). Libraries were made using multiplex PCR. TCRdb records Illumina HiSeq 2000 as the sequencer. TCR beta CDR3 regions were amplified from RNA transcripts. The TCR CDR3 was subjected to a first round of RT-PCR using the HTBI primer set and the Qiagen OneStep RT-PCR kit. TCRdb trimmed public reads at Q25 via fastp, called clones via MiXCR and kept in-frame beta chains. A single entry per CDR3 protein holds the most common genes and DNA from its merged rows. Within this sample are more than 500,000 distinct CDR3 sequences, with roughly 17% of them counted one time only. In total, the top ten clones hold around 4% of the sample. Input material: blood. These TCRs come from a young woman with Graves' hyperthyroidism.

V is TRBV28 and J is TRBJ1-5, with D unclear. Trimming took off 4 bases at V and 11 bases at J, with 9 bases between the two ends. Germline V gene lookup returns CDR1 MDHEN and CDR2 SYDVKM. There are 11 residues in the CDR3. The CDR3 sequence is CASSSPPAQHF. CDR3 DNA sequence: TGTGCCAGCAGTTCGCCCCCCGCCCAGCATTTT.

This clonotype was found a few times. This chain connects TRBV6-4 to TRBJ2-2; 7 bases line up with TRBD1. Germline trimming cut 5 bases from V and 2 bases from J; bases unmatched to any gene: 26. CDR3 size: 22 residues. Germline CDR1 MRHNA, CDR2 SNTAGT. In nucleotides, the CDR3 is TGTGCCAGCAGTCCCCCCCATTATGGGACAGTCCTCCGATGTACCAACACCGGGGAGCTGTTTTTT. The encoded protein is CASSPPHYGTVLRCTNTGELFF.

This clonotype was recorded a few times. The rearrangement links TRBV30 to TRBJ2-1; perhaps TRBD1 as D (6 bases). In germline, CDR1 is GTSNPN, CDR2 SVGIG (reference sequence). V was shortened by 4 bases and J by 8 bases, with 12 bases between the two germline ends. The CDR3 is 12 amino acids. DNA of the CDR3: TGTGCCTGGACCACAGGGATCGATGAGCAGTTCTTC. Translating it yields CAWTTGIDEQFF.

The sample holds many counts of this clonotype. This chain links TRBV20-1 with TRBJ1-1; D unresolved. CDR1 and CDR2 from the germline V gene are DFQATT and SNEGSKA (reference sequence). The length of the CDR3 is 12 residues. The V and J ends lost 3 bases and 2 bases respectively, with 7 bases between them. The CDR3 loop is CSASQANTEAFF. The CDR3 bases are TGCAGTGCTAGTCAGGCTAACACTGAAGCTTTCTTT.

In this sample, this clonotype turned up many times. This rearrangement joins TRBV20-1 to TRBJ2-7; 15 bases line up with TRBD2. V gave up 5 bases and J gave up 0 bases; unmatched junction bases: 14. The CDR3 length is 19 residues. Looked up from germline, CDR1 is DFQATT and CDR2 is SNEGSKA (reference sequence). The CDR3 bases are TGCAGTGCTTACCTGACCCAGGGACTAGCGGGAGGCAGCTCCTACGAGCAGTACTTC. This encodes CSAYLTQGLAGGSSYEQYF.